Reported below is one TCR beta chain. Its antigen is unknown. Without the conserved terminal phenylalanine or tryptophan, this CDR3 likely stems from a read error. The CDR3 sequence is 14 residues long. Germline assignment: CDR1 WSHSY and CDR2 SAAADI. V was pared by 0 bases and J by 6 bases, with 12 bases between. This sample stems from a study of T cells in Graves' hyperthyroidism and ophthalmopathy. There were TCR beta CDR3 regions amplified from RNA transcripts. When the TCR CDR3 underwent first-round RT-PCR, the HTBI primer set was used. TCRdb processed the multiplex PCR reads anew with MiXCR; each CDR3 protein has one entry. This repertoire shows approximately 640,000 distinct CDR3 sequences, nearly 45% found once; its top ten account for less than 9.5%. Findings and limits, study-wide: Blood also held most thyroid clonotypes expanded beyond 0.001.

The gene calls are TRBV10-2 and TRBJ2-7, with a tentative D call TRBD1 (5 bases). This TCR was sampled from an adult man with Graves' disease, either hyperthyroidism or ophthalmopathy (not recorded which). The sample was peripheral blood or thyroid tissue (not recorded which). This CDR3 is CASSESPSQGEQYS. CDR3 nucleotide sequence: TGCGCCAGCAGTGAGTCGCCATCCCAGGGCGAGCAGTACTCC.